Listed below are T cell receptor beta chains from one sample, sequenced in a study of spatial heterogeneity in lung cancer. Each CDR3 protein gets one entry after TCRdb re-called the 5' RACE reads with MiXCR. The sample carries 20,000 to 25,000 distinct CDR3 sequences, approximately 8.8% recorded once. Sample: lung tumor tissue, taken at surgery. The receptor source for this set is a male donor with early-stage non-small cell lung cancer. Each CDR3 is given with its conserved first and last residue. Each record gives: J gene, D gene, V gene, clone size, CDR3 DNA, CDR3 protein. A D gene is named only where the DNA matches it firmly. Clone size, where shown, is once, few, many, or a class for clones that have expanded.

J gene: TRBJ1-2
D gene: TRBD1
V gene: TRBV20-1
clone size: few
CDR3 DNA: TGCAGTGCTAGTCGGGACAGCGTGTATGGCTACACCTTC
CDR3 protein: CSASRDSVYGYTF

J gene: TRBJ2-1
D gene: TRBD1
V gene: TRBV29-1
clone size: NA
CDR3 DNA: TGCAGCGTTGAAGATCAGGGGACAGACTCCTACAATGAGCAGTTCTTC
CDR3 protein: CSVEDQGTDSYNEQFF

J gene: TRBJ1-6
D gene: NA
V gene: TRBV20-1
clone size: NA
CDR3 DNA: TGCAGTGCTCAGAGGGGCGTAGGGTTCGGCCCCCTCCACTTT
CDR3 protein: CSAQRGVGFGPLHF

J gene: TRBJ2-7
D gene: TRBD2
V gene: TRBV9
clone size: NA
CDR3 DNA: TGTGCCAGCAGCTCCCGGGACTATTCGGTCTACGAGCAGTACTTC
CDR3 protein: CASSSRDYSVYEQYF

J gene: TRBJ1-1
D gene: NA
V gene: TRBV12-3/TRBV12-4
clone size: once
CDR3 DNA: TGTGCCAGCAGTTTGGCAGGGAACACTGAAGCTTTCTTT
CDR3 protein: CASSLAGNTEAFF

J gene: TRBJ2-7
D gene: NA
V gene: TRBV2
clone size: medium-sized
CDR3 DNA: TGTGCCAGCAGACCCGTGATGGTTGGGGACGAGCAGTACTTC
CDR3 protein: CASRPVMVGDEQYF

J gene: TRBJ2-5
D gene: TRBD2
V gene: TRBV20-1
clone size: few
CDR3 DNA: TGCAGTGCCAGCTTCCTAGCGGGGAAAGAGACCCAGTACTTC
CDR3 protein: CSASFLAGKETQYF

J gene: TRBJ2-1
D gene: TRBD2
V gene: TRBV29-1
clone size: many
CDR3 DNA: TGCAGCGTTGAAGGACTAGCGGTTGAGCAGTTCTTC
CDR3 protein: CSVEGLAVEQFF

J gene: TRBJ2-7
D gene: NA
V gene: TRBV27
clone size: few
CDR3 DNA: TGTGCCAGTTCACCCGCCCTGAGGGGCAGGAACGAGCAGTACTTC
CDR3 protein: CASSPALRGRNEQYF

J gene: TRBJ2-7
D gene: NA
V gene: TRBV28
clone size: many
CDR3 DNA: TGTGCCAGCAGCCCACCCACAGGAGTGAGATACGAGCAGTACTTC
CDR3 protein: CASSPPTGVRYEQYF

J gene: TRBJ2-1
D gene: NA
V gene: TRBV20-1
clone size: medium-sized
CDR3 DNA: TGCAGTGCTAGAGTCCGGGACTCCTACAATGAGCAGTTCTTC
CDR3 protein: CSARVRDSYNEQFF

J gene: TRBJ1-6
D gene: TRBD1
V gene: TRBV2
clone size: many
CDR3 DNA: TGTGCCAGCATAGGACAGGGAGTCCGGAATTCACCCCTCCACTTT
CDR3 protein: CASIGQGVRNSPLHF

J gene: TRBJ1-2
D gene: NA
V gene: TRBV20-1
clone size: NA
CDR3 DNA: TGCAGTGCTAGGGGCGGGAACTATGGCTACACCTTC
CDR3 protein: CSARGGNYGYTF

J gene: TRBJ2-7
D gene: TRBD1
V gene: TRBV6-2/TRBV6-3
clone size: many
CDR3 DNA: TGTGCCAGCAGGGCCCCTCCGGGACAGCCCTACGAGCAGTACTTC
CDR3 protein: CASRAPPGQPYEQYF